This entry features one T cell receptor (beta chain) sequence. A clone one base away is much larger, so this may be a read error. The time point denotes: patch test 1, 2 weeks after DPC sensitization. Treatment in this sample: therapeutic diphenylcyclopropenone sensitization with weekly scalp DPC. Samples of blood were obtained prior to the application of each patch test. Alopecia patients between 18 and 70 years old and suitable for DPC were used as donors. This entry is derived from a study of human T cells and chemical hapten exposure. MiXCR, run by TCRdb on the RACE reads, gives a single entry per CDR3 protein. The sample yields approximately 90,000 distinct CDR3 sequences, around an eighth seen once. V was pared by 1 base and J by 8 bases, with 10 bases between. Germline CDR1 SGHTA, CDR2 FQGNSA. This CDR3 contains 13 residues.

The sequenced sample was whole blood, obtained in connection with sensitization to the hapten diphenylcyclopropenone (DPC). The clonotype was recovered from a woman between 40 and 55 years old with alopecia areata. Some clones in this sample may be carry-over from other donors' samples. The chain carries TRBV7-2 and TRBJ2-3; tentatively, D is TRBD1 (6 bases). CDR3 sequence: CASSLDRAGTQYF. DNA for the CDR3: TGTGCCAGCAGCTTAGACAGGGCTGGTACGCAGTATTTT.